What follows describes a single T cell receptor (beta chain). Germline V CDR1 and CDR2: ENHRY, SYGVKD. Trimming shortened V by 9 bases and J by 3 bases, and 20 bases separated the two germline ends. This CDR3 is built from 15 residues. The data derive from a study of T cells in Graves' hyperthyroidism and ophthalmopathy. Uncontrolled infection, other autoimmune disease, pregnancy or lactation disqualified patients from enrolment. Clinical symptoms, serum thyroxine, TRAb, thyroid ultrasound and orbital computed tomography informed diagnoses. Amplification of TCR beta CDR3 regions was performed using RNA transcripts as template. The HTBI primer set served for first-round RT-PCR of the TCR CDR3. TCRdb redid the calling of the multiplex PCR reads with MiXCR, one entry per CDR3 protein. The table records roughly 570,000 distinct CDR3 sequences, 35% to 55% of them present only once.

The sample consisted of peripheral blood or thyroid tissue (not recorded which). V is TRBV10-3 and J is TRBJ1-2, with D possibly being TRBD1 (6 bases). This receptor was taken from an adult woman with Graves' disease, either hyperthyroidism or ophthalmopathy (not recorded which). CDR3 DNA sequence: TGTGCCATTGCCAGCAGGGGCAGAACAGACTATGGCTACACCTTC. Protein: CAIASRGRTDYGYTF.